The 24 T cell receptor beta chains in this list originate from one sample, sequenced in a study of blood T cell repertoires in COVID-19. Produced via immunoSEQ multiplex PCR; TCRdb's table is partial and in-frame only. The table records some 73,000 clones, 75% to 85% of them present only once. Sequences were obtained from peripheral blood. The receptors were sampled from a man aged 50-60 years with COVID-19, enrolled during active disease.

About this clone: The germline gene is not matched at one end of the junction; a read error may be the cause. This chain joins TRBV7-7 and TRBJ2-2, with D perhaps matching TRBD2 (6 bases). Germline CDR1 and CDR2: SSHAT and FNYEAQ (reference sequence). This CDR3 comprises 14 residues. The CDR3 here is CASSPGTYTGELFF. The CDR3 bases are TGTGCTAGCAGCCCAGGGACTTACACCGGGGAGCTGTTTTTT.

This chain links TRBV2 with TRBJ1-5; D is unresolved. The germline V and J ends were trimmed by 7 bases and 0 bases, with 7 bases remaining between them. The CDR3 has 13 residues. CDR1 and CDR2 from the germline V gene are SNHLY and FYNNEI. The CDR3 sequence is CASNRDSNQPQHF. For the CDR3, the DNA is TGTGCCAGCAACCGAGATAGCAATCAGCCCCAGCATTTT.

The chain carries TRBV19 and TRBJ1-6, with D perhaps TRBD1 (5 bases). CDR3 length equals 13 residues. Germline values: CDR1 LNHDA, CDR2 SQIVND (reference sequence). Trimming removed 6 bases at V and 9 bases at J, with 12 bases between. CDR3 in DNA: TGTGCCAGTAGGAACCAGGGTGGTTCACCCCTCCACTTT. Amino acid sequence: CASRNQGGSPLHF.

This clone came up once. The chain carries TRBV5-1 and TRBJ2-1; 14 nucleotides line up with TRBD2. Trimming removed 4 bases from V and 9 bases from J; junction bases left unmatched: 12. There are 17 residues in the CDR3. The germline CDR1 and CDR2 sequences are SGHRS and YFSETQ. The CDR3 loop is CASSHGTSGSLVAEQFF. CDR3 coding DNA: TGCGCCAGCAGCCACGGGACTAGCGGGAGTTTAGTTGCTGAGCAGTTCTTC.

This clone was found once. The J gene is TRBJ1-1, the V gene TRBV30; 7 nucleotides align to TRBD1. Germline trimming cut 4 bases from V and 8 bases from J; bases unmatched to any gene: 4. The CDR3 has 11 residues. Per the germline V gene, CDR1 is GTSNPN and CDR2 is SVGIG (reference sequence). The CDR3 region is CAWIRGPEAFF. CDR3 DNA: TGTGCCTGGATTAGGGGGCCCGAAGCTTTCTTT.

CDR3 amino acids: CASSLFRGTVNTEAFF. CDR3 nucleotides: TGTGCCAGCAGTTTATTTCGCGGGACGGTGAACACTGAAGCTTTCTTT. V and J are TRBV28 and TRBJ1-1; maybe TRBD1 (5 bases). V was pared by 1 base and J by 0 bases, with 12 bases between. The CDR3 runs to 16 residues. Germline V lookup: CDR1 MDHEN, CDR2 SYDVKM.

Here the CDR3 DNA reads TGTGCCAGCTCACCAACAGGGCCGCTAGCCAAAAACATTCAGTACTTC. Its protein product is CASSPTGPLAKNIQYF. V gene TRBV18 combines with J gene TRBJ2-4, with D possibly being TRBD1 (6 bases). Trimming left V 2 bases short and J 0 bases short, with 11 bases between. Germline V gene data show CDR1 as KGHSH and CDR2 as LQKENI. The CDR3 loop spans 16 amino acids. The whole variable domain, remainder taken from reference TRBV18 and TRBJ2-4, is NAGVMQNPRHLVRRRGQEARLRCSPMKGHSHVYWYRQLPEEGLKFMVYLQKENIIDESGMPKERFSAEFPKEGPSILRIQQVVRGDSAAYFCASSPTGPLAKNIQYFGAGTRLSVL.

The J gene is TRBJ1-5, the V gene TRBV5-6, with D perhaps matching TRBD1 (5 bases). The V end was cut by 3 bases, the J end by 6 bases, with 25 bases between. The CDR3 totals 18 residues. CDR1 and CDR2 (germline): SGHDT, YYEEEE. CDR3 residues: CASSSWGLSSEVGQPQHF. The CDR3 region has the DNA TGTGCCAGCAGCTCCTGGGGCTTGTCTTCAGAGGTGGGTCAGCCCCAGCATTTT. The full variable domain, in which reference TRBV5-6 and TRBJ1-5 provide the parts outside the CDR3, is DAGVTQSPTHLIKTRGQQVTLRCSPKSGHDTVSWYQQALGQGPQFIFQYYEEEERQRGNFPDRFSGHQFPNYSSELNVNALLLGDSALYLCASSSWGLSSEVGQPQHFGDGTRLSIL.

The DNA of the CDR3 is TGTGCCAGCAGTGAGGGCCACTATGGCTACACCTTC. As protein: CASSEGHYGYTF. V and J are TRBV6-1 and TRBJ1-2; D is unresolved. Trimming took off 3 bases at V and 3 bases at J, with 5 bases between the two ends. This CDR3 region has 12 residues. The V gene's germline CDR1 is MNHNS and CDR2 SASEGT.

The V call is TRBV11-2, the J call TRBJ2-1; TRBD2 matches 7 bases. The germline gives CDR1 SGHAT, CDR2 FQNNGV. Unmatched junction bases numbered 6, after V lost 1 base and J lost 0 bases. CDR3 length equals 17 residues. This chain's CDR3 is CASSLGRRGSSYNEQFF. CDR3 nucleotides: TGTGCCAGCAGCTTAGGACGGCGGGGGAGCTCCTACAATGAGCAGTTCTTC.

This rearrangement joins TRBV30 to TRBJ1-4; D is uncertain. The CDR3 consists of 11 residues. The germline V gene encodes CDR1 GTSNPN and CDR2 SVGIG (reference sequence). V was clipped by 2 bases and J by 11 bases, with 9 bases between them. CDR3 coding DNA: TGTGCCTGGAGTCGGAGTAGCAAACTGTTTTTT. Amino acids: CAWSRSSKLFF.

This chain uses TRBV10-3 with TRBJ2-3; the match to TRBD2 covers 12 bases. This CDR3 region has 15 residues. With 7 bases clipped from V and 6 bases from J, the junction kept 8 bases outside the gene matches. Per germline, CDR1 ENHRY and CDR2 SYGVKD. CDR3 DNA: TGTGCCATCACCAGCGGCCTAGCGGGAGGGGATACGCAGTATTTT. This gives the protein CAITSGLAGGDTQYF.

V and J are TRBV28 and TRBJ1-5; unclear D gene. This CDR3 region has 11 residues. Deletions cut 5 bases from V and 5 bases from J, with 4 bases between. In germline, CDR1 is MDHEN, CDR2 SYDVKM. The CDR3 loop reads CASSRDQPQHF. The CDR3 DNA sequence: TGTGCCAGCAGTCGGGATCAGCCCCAGCATTTT.

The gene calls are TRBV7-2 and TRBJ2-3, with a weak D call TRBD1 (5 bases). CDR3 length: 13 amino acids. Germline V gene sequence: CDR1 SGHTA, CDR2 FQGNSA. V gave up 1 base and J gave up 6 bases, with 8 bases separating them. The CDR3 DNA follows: TGTGCCAGCAGCTTAGGGACATCCGATACGCAGTATTTT. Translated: CASSLGTSDTQYF.

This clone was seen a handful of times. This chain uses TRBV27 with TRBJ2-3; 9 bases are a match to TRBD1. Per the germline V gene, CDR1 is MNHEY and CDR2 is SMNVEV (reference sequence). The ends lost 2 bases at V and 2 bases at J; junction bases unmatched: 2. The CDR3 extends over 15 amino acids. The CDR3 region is CASSLTGGYTDTQYF. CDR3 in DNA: TGTGCCAGCAGTTTAACAGGGGGCTACACAGATACGCAGTATTTT.

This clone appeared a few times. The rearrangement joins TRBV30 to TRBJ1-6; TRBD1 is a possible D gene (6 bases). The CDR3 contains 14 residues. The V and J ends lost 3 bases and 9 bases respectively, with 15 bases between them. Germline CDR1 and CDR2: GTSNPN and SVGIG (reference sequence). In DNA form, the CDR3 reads TGTGCCTGGAGAAGTCCCCAGGGGATTTCACCCCTCCACTTT. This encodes CAWRSPQGISPLHF.

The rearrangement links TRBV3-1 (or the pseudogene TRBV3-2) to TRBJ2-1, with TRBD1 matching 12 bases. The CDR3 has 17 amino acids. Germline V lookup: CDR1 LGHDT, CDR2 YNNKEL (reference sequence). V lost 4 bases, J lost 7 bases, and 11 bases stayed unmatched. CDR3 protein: CASSRPTGTGGENEQFF. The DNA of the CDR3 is TGTGCCAGCAGCCGACCGACCGGGACAGGGGGCGAAAATGAGCAGTTCTTC.

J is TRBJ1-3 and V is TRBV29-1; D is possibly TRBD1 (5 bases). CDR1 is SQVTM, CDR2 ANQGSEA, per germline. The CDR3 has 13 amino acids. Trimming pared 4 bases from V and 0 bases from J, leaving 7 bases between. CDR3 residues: CSVARASGNTIYF. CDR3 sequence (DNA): TGCAGCGTTGCCAGGGCCTCTGGAAACACCATATATTTT.

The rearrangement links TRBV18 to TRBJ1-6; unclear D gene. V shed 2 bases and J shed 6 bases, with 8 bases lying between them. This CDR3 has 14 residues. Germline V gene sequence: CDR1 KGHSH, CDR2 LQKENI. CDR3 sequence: CASSPDRVNSPLHF. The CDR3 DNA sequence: TGTGCCAGCTCACCAGACCGGGTTAATTCACCCCTCCACTTT.

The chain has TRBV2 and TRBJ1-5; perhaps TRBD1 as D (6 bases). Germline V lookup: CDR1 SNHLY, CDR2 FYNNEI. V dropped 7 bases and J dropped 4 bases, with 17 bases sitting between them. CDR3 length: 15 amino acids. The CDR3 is CASMGGAATNQPQHF. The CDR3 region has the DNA TGTGCCAGCATGGGGGGGGCTGCTACAAATCAGCCCCAGCATTTT.

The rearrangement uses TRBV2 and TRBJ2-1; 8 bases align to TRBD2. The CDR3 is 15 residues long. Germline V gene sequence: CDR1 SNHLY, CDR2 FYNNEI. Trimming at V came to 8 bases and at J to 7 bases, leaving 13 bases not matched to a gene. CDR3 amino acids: CASGREASGFNEQFF. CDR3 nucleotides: TGTGCCAGCGGGCGGGAGGCTAGCGGCTTTAATGAGCAGTTCTTC.

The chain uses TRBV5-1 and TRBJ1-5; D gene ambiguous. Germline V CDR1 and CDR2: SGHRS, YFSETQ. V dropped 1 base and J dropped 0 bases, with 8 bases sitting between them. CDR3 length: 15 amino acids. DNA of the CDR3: TGCGCCAGCAGCTTGTCCGGGGATAGCAATCAGCCCCAGCATTTT. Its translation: CASSLSGDSNQPQHF.

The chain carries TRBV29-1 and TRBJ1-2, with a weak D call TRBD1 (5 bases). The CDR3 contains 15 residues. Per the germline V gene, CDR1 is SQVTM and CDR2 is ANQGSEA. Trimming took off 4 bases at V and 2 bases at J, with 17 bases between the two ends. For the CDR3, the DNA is TGCAGCGTTGTCTCGGGGGATCCACCCAACTATGGCTACACCTTC. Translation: CSVVSGDPPNYGYTF.

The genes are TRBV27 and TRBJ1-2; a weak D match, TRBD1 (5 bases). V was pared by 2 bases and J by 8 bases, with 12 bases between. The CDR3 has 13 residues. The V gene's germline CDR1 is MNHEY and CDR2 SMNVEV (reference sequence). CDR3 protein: CASSLQGASGYTF. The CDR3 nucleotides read TGTGCCAGCAGTTTACAGGGTGCAAGCGGCTACACCTTC.